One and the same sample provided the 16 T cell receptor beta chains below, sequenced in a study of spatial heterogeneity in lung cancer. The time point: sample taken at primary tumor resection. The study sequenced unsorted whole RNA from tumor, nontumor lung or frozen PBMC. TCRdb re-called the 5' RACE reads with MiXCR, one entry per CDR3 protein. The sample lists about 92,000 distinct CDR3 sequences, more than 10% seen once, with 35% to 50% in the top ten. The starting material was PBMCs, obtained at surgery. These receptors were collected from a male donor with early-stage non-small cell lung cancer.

The CDR3 coding sequence is TGTGCCAGCAGTCGACAGGGTTTTCGCACCGGGGAGCTGTTTTTT. It yields the protein CASSRQGFRTGELFF. The chain combines TRBV6-2 or TRBV6-3 with TRBJ2-2; 7 nucleotides match TRBD1. The CDR3 is made up of 15 amino acids. The junction had 7 bases not matched to a gene; V was cut back by 5 bases and J by 4 bases. Germline V gene data show CDR1 as MNHEY and CDR2 as SVGEGT.

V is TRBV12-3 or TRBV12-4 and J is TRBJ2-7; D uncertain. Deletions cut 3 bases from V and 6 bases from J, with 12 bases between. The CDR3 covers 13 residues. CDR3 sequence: CASSFRNLGEQYF. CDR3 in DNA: TGTGCCAGCAGTTTTAGGAATCTAGGCGAGCAGTACTTC.

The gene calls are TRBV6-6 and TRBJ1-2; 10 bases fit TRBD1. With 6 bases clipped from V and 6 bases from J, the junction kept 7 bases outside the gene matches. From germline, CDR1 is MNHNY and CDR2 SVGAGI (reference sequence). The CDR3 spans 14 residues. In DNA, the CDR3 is TGTGCCAGCAGCCACGGGACAGGGGTAGATGGCTACACCTTC. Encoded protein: CASSHGTGVDGYTF.

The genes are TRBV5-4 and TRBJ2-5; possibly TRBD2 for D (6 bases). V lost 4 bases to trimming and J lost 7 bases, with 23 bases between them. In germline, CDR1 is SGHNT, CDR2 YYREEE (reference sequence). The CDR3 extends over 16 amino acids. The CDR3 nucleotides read TGTGCCAGCAGCAAAAACTCCGGGACTTCCCAGGGGACCCAGTACTTC. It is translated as CASSKNSGTSQGTQYF.

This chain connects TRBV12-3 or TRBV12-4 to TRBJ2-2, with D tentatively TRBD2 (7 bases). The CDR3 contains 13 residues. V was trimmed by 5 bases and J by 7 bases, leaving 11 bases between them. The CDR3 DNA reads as TGTGCCAGCAGTCGGGGGGCAAACGGGGAGCTGTTTTTT. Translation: CASSRGANGELFF.

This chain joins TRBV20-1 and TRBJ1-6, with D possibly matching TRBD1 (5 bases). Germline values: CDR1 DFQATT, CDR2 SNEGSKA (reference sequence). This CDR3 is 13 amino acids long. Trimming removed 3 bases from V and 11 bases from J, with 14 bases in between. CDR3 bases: TGCAGTGCTAGCCCAGGGAGGAATACACCCCTCCACTTT. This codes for CSASPGRNTPLHF.

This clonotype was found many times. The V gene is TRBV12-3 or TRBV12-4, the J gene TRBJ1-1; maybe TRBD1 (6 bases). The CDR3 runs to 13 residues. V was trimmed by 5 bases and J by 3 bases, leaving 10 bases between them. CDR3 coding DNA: TGTGCCAGCAGTCGACAGGCCTACACTGAAGCTTTCTTT. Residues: CASSRQAYTEAFF.

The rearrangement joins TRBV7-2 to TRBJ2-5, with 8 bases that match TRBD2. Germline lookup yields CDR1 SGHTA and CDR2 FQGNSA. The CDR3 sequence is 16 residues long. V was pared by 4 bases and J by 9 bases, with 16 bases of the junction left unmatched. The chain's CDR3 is CASSSHPTSASAAQYF. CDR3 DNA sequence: TGTGCCAGCAGCTCTCACCCGACTAGCGCCAGCGCGGCCCAGTACTTC.

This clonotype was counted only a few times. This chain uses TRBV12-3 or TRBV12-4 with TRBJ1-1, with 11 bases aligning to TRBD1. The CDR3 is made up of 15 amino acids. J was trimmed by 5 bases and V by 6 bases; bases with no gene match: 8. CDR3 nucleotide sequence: TGTGCCAGCAGACGAACCGGGACAGGGGGGACTGAAGCTTTCTTT. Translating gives CASRRTGTGGTEAFF.

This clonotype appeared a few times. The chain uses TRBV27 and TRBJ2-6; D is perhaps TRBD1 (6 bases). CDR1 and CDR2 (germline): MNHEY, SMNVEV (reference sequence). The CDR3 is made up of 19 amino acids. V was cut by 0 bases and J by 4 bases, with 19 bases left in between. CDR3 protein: CASSLSWGPPALGANVLTF. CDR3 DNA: TGTGCCAGCAGTTTATCTTGGGGGCCTCCCGCTCTAGGGGCCAACGTCCTGACTTTC.

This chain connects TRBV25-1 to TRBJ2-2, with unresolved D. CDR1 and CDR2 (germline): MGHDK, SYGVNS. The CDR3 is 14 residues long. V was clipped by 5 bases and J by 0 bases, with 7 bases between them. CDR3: CASSTPTNTGELFF. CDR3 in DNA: TGTGCCAGCAGTACACCGACGAACACCGGGGAGCTGTTTTTT.

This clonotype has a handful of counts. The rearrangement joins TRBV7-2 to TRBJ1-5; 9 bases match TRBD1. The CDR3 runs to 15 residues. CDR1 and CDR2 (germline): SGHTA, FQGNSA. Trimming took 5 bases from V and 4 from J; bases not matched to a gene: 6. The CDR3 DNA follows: TGTGCCAGCAGCATCCAAGGACAGGGGAATCAGCCCCAGCATTTT. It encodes CASSIQGQGNQPQHF.

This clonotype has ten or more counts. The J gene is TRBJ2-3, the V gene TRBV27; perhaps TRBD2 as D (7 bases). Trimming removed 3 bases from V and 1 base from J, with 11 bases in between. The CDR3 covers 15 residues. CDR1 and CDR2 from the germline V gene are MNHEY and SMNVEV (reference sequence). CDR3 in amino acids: CASSFGGGGTDTQYF. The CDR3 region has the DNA TGTGCCAGCAGTTTTGGCGGGGGCGGCACAGATACGCAGTATTTT.

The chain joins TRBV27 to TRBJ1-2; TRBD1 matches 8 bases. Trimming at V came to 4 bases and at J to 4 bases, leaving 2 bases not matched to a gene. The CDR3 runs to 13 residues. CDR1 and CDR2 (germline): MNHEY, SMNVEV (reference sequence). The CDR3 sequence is CASSWTGSYGYTF. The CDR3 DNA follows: TGTGCCAGCAGTTGGACAGGGAGCTATGGCTACACCTTC.

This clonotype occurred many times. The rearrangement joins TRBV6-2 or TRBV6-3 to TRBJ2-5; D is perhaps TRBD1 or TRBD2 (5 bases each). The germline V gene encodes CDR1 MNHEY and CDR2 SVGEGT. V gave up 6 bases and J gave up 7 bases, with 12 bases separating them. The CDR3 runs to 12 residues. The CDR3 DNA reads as TGTGCCAGCAGGGGGGTCCCCGCGACCCAGTACTTC. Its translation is CASRGVPATQYF.

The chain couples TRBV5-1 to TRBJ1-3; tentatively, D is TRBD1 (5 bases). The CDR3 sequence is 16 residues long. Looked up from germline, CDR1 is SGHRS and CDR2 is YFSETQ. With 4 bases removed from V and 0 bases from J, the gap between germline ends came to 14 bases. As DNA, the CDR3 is TGCGCCAGCAGCGGGGACCGCCTCAACTCTGGAAACACCATATATTTT. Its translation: CASSGDRLNSGNTIYF.